This TCR beta chain was retrieved from a study of regulatory T cells in long-lasting Graves disease. Study results and caveats: Persistent disease favored TRBV28, TRBJ1-2 and TRBJ2-5. Among the persistent patients, fewer than 3,000 public clonotypes were shared, more than the 950 to 1,000 shared among new patients. Persistent Graves' patients showed reduced TCR diversity versus newly diagnosed patients.

This clonotype was seen only a few times. Its antigen is still unknown. The time point here: newly diagnosed GD, antithyroid drugs for less than 3 months. Generation of the TCR library employed RNA extracted from PBMCs. This CDR3 has 13 amino acids. Deletions cut 4 bases from V and 2 bases from J, with 11 bases between. The germline V gene has CDR1 DFQATT and CDR2 SNEGSKA (reference sequence). Combining iRepertoire HTBI primers with Arm-PCR of CDR3 regions, the authors built TCR beta libraries. TCRdb ran MiXCR on the multiplex PCR reads and lists one entry per CDR3 protein. Among about 500,000 distinct CDR3 sequences listed, around 12% were seen once. These data are also associated with another study on T cells in Graves' hyperthyroidism and ophthalmopathy. Per that study: The authors' 13 V-J model separated ophthalmopathy from stable hyperthyroidism.

Here the sequenced sample was peripheral blood mononuclear cells (PBMCs), taken at new diagnosis, from a patient treated with antithyroid drugs. The chain employs TRBV20-1 and TRBJ1-2; a weak D match, TRBD1 (6 bases). This clonotype was obtained from a woman in her 30s with Graves disease. In DNA, the CDR3 is TGCAGTGCTACCCAGACAGGCAACTATGGCTACACCTTC. It yields the protein CSATQTGNYGYTF.